Listed below are T cell receptor beta chains from one sample, sequenced in a study of post-analysis software for immune sequencing data. TCRdb re-called the PCR reads with MiXCR, one entry per CDR3 protein. The table lists some 690,000 distinct CDR3 sequences, just under 30% of them singletons. Sequencing was performed on blood. The receptors stem from a girl aged 10 to 17 with multiple sclerosis. Each CDR3 is given with its conserved first and last residue. A D gene is named only where the DNA matches it firmly. Clone size is stated in some rows and not others, as once, few, many or a class when expanded.

j_call: TRBJ2-5
clone_size: NA
v_call: TRBV5-1
d_call: NA
cdr3_aa: CASSWGGAKETQYF
cdr3_nt: TGCGCCAGCAGTTGGGGCGGGGCGAAGGAGACCCAGTACTTC

j_call: TRBJ1-1
clone_size: NA
v_call: TRBV12-3/TRBV12-4
d_call: NA
cdr3_aa: CASSPTVLNTEAFF
cdr3_nt: TGTGCCAGCAGCCCTACAGTCCTGAACACTGAAGCTTTCTTT

j_call: TRBJ2-1
clone_size: NA
v_call: TRBV5-1
d_call: NA
cdr3_aa: CASSTFRWNEQFF
cdr3_nt: TGCGCCAGCAGCACCTTCCGGTGGAATGAGCAGTTCTTC

j_call: TRBJ2-7
clone_size: NA
v_call: TRBV7-7
d_call: NA
cdr3_aa: CASSPGNVGEQYF
cdr3_nt: TGTGCCAGCAGCCCGGGCAATGTTGGGGAGCAGTACTTC

j_call: TRBJ2-1
clone_size: few
v_call: TRBV29-1
d_call: TRBD2
cdr3_aa: CSVEGLAGDLDYNEQFF
cdr3_nt: TGCAGCGTTGAAGGACTAGCGGGAGACTTGGACTACAATGAGCAGTTCTTC

j_call: TRBJ2-7
clone_size: NA
v_call: TRBV7-9
d_call: NA
cdr3_aa: CASSPQRPGQQYF
cdr3_nt: TGTGCCAGCAGCCCGCAGCGGCCCGGGCAGCAGTACTTC

j_call: TRBJ2-3
clone_size: NA
v_call: TRBV6-5
d_call: NA
cdr3_aa: CASSYRVREGADTQYF
cdr3_nt: TGTGCCAGCAGTTACAGAGTCAGGGAGGGGGCAGATACGCAGTATTTT

j_call: TRBJ2-3
clone_size: NA
v_call: TRBV20-1
d_call: TRBD1
cdr3_aa: CSAPDRGRSADTQYF
cdr3_nt: TGCAGTGCACCCGACAGGGGGCGATCCGCAGATACGCAGTATTTT

j_call: TRBJ2-7
clone_size: NA
v_call: TRBV29-1
d_call: NA
cdr3_aa: CSVGGSEQYF
cdr3_nt: TGCAGCGTTGGGGGTAGCGAGCAGTACTTC

j_call: TRBJ1-1
clone_size: NA
v_call: TRBV7-9
d_call: NA
cdr3_aa: CASSTMGAVYTEAFF
cdr3_nt: TGTGCCAGCAGCACAATGGGGGCCGTATACACTGAAGCTTTCTTT

j_call: TRBJ2-1
clone_size: NA
v_call: TRBV5-4
d_call: TRBD2
cdr3_aa: CASSSLAGGGDEQFF
cdr3_nt: TGTGCCAGCAGCTCCCTGGCGGGAGGAGGGGATGAGCAGTTCTTC

j_call: TRBJ1-5
clone_size: few
v_call: TRBV20-1
d_call: NA
cdr3_aa: CSASDTNQPQHF
cdr3_nt: TGCAGTGCATCGGATACGAATCAGCCCCAGCATTTT

j_call: TRBJ1-2
clone_size: NA
v_call: TRBV20-1
d_call: NA
cdr3_aa: CSASPYGYTF
cdr3_nt: TGCAGTGCTAGTCCTTATGGCTACACCTTC

j_call: TRBJ2-5
clone_size: NA
v_call: TRBV29-1
d_call: NA
cdr3_aa: CSQGRDNQETQYF
cdr3_nt: TGCAGCCAGGGACGGGACAATCAAGAGACCCAGTACTTC

j_call: TRBJ2-2
clone_size: NA
v_call: TRBV3-1
d_call: NA
cdr3_aa: CASSPGGMDSPFGELFF
cdr3_nt: TGTGCCAGCAGCCCCGGAGGTATGGACTCCCCTTTCGGGGAGCTGTTTTTT

j_call: TRBJ2-3
clone_size: many
v_call: TRBV12-3/TRBV12-4
d_call: NA
cdr3_aa: CASNGRSTDTQYF
cdr3_nt: TGTGCCAGCAATGGCAGGTCCACAGATACGCAGTATTTT

j_call: TRBJ2-2
clone_size: once
v_call: TRBV3-1
d_call: NA
cdr3_aa: CASSQELGVGANTGELFF
cdr3_nt: TGTGCCAGCAGCCAAGAATTAGGGGTAGGGGCGAACACCGGGGAGCTGTTTTTT

j_call: TRBJ2-7
clone_size: NA
v_call: TRBV5-4
d_call: NA
cdr3_aa: CASSLQGRYNEQYF
cdr3_nt: TGTGCCAGCAGCTTGCAGGGGAGATACAATGAGCAGTACTTC

j_call: TRBJ2-4
clone_size: NA
v_call: TRBV20-1
d_call: NA
cdr3_aa: CSAHTRAKNIQYF
cdr3_nt: TGCAGTGCTCACACTAGGGCCAAAAACATTCAGTACTTC

j_call: TRBJ2-7
clone_size: few
v_call: TRBV7-9
d_call: NA
cdr3_aa: CASSPGVAGGSSYEQYF
cdr3_nt: TGTGCCAGCAGCCCCGGTGTTGCAGGGGGGAGCTCCTACGAGCAGTACTTC

j_call: TRBJ1-3
clone_size: NA
v_call: TRBV20-1
d_call: NA
cdr3_aa: CSARERVLSGNTIYF
cdr3_nt: TGCAGTGCTAGAGAACGGGTGTTATCTGGAAACACCATATATTTT

j_call: TRBJ1-2
clone_size: NA
v_call: TRBV20-1
d_call: NA
cdr3_aa: CSARRSGEYGYTF
cdr3_nt: TGCAGTGCTAGAAGGTCGGGGGAGTATGGCTACACCTTC

j_call: TRBJ2-7
clone_size: NA
v_call: TRBV20-1
d_call: NA
cdr3_aa: CSARGARGLDEQYF
cdr3_nt: TGCAGTGCTAGAGGAGCCAGGGGCCTGGACGAGCAGTACTTC

j_call: TRBJ1-6
clone_size: NA
v_call: TRBV20-1
d_call: NA
cdr3_aa: CSASYGSPLHF
cdr3_nt: TGCAGTGCTAGTTATGGTTCACCCCTCCACTTT

j_call: TRBJ2-5
clone_size: few
v_call: TRBV7-9
d_call: NA
cdr3_aa: CATRTRKTGETQYF
cdr3_nt: TGTGCCACCAGAACCAGAAAGACCGGAGAGACCCAGTACTTC

j_call: TRBJ2-7
clone_size: NA
v_call: TRBV14
d_call: NA
cdr3_aa: CASSQVEAGEQYF
cdr3_nt: TGTGCCAGCAGCCAAGTTGAAGCAGGCGAGCAGTACTTC

j_call: TRBJ2-5
clone_size: NA
v_call: TRBV29-1
d_call: TRBD1
cdr3_aa: CSATIRSRGLRETQYF
cdr3_nt: TGCAGCGCTACGATCCGATCCAGGGGGCTCAGGGAGACCCAGTACTTC

j_call: TRBJ2-3
clone_size: once
v_call: TRBV10-3
d_call: NA
cdr3_aa: CATKAGDFGTDMQYF
cdr3_nt: TGTGCCACGAAAGCAGGGGATTTCGGCACAGATATGCAGTATTTT

j_call: TRBJ2-5
clone_size: NA
v_call: TRBV24-1
d_call: TRBD2
cdr3_aa: CATSDFRGLAGEGRKRETQYF
cdr3_nt: TGTGCCACCAGTGATTTCCGGGGCCTAGCGGGGGAGGGCCGGAAGCGAGAGACCCAGTACTTC

j_call: TRBJ1-1
clone_size: NA
v_call: TRBV20-1
d_call: TRBD1
cdr3_aa: CSADRDTEAVF
cdr3_nt: TGCAGTGCCGACAGGGACACTGAAGCTGTCTTT

j_call: TRBJ2-4
clone_size: many
v_call: TRBV28
d_call: TRBD1
cdr3_aa: CASSFPGTVTKNIQYF
cdr3_nt: TGTGCCAGCAGTTTTCCCGGGACAGTGACCAAAAACATTCAGTACTTC

j_call: TRBJ1-4
clone_size: NA
v_call: TRBV3-1
d_call: TRBD1
cdr3_aa: CASSQTGTGGEKLFF
cdr3_nt: TGTGCCAGCAGCCAGACCGGGACAGGGGGTGAAAAACTGTTTTTT

j_call: TRBJ2-1
clone_size: NA
v_call: TRBV7-7
d_call: TRBD1
cdr3_aa: CASSPGQGRGKQFF
cdr3_nt: TGTGCCAGCAGCCCGGGACAGGGCCGCGGTAAGCAGTTCTTC

j_call: TRBJ1-4
clone_size: few
v_call: TRBV10-3
d_call: NA
cdr3_aa: CAITEGGPNEKLFF
cdr3_nt: TGTGCCATCACCGAGGGGGGCCCAAATGAAAAACTGTTTTTT

j_call: TRBJ1-2
clone_size: few
v_call: TRBV10-3
d_call: NA
cdr3_aa: CAISSGGRTNYGYTF
cdr3_nt: TGTGCCATCTCGTCTGGAGGAAGAACCAACTATGGCTACACCTTC

j_call: TRBJ2-3
clone_size: few
v_call: TRBV4-3
d_call: NA
cdr3_aa: CASSQDRGTTDTQYF
cdr3_nt: TGCGCCAGCAGCCAAGATCGTGGGACCACAGATACGCAGTATTTT

j_call: TRBJ2-1
clone_size: NA
v_call: TRBV15
d_call: NA
cdr3_aa: CATSRGRTAYNEQFF
cdr3_nt: TGTGCCACCAGCAGAGGTCGGACAGCCTACAATGAGCAGTTCTTC